The 29 T cell receptor beta chains in this list originate from one sample, sequenced in a study of T cell responses to AZD1222 COVID-19 vaccine. Sequenced by immunoSEQ multiplex PCR; TCRdb stores in-frame clones only, minus some. The data show just over 150,000 clones, 88% seen once. The input for sequencing was peripheral blood, taken after recovery from COVID-19. The receptors originated from an adult who had recovered from COVID-19.

The rearrangement joins TRBV3-1 (or the pseudogene TRBV3-2) to TRBJ2-1; 12 bases align to TRBD2. CDR3 length equals 16 residues. Trimming cost V 4 bases and J 9 bases; bases outside gene matches: 10. Germline lookup yields CDR1 LGHDT and CDR2 YNNKEL (reference sequence). The chain's CDR3 is CASSPRLAGASGEQFF. CDR3 DNA sequence: TGTGCCAGCAGCCCTCGACTAGCGGGAGCAAGTGGTGAGCAGTTCTTC.

The chain recombines TRBV27 with TRBJ1-2; maybe TRBD1 (5 bases). The germline CDR1 and CDR2 sequences are MNHEY and SMNVEV (reference sequence). The V gene lost 0 bases and the J gene lost 7 bases, with 9 bases spanning the gap. CDR3 length: 13 residues. CDR3: CASSLSGGVGYTF. The CDR3 nucleotides are TGTGCCAGCAGTTTATCGGGGGGAGTTGGCTACACCTTC.

The chain employs TRBV3-1 (or the pseudogene TRBV3-2) and TRBJ2-1; weak D call: TRBD2 (5 bases). V dropped 5 bases and J dropped 10 bases, with 15 bases sitting between them. CDR3 size: 13 residues. Germline V gene lookup returns CDR1 LGHDT and CDR2 YNNKEL (reference sequence). The CDR3 DNA follows: TGTGCCAGCAGCTTTTCTGAGGGCGGGGAGCAGTTCTTC. This encodes CASSFSEGGEQFF.

The chain employs TRBV7-2 and TRBJ1-6, with 7 bases fitting TRBD1. The CDR3 contains 15 residues. Germline values: CDR1 SGHTA, CDR2 FQGNSA. Trimming at V came to 2 bases and at J to 9 bases, leaving 7 bases not matched to a gene. The CDR3: CASSLIGQGGSPLHF. CDR3 nucleotides: TGTGCCAGCAGCTTAATTGGGCAGGGGGGTTCACCCCTCCACTTT. The variable domain in full, completed from reference TRBV7-2 and TRBJ1-6, reads GAGVSQSPSNKVTEKGKDVELRCDPISGHTALYWYRQSLGQGLEFLIYFQGNSAPDKSGLPSDRFSAERTGGSVSTLTIQRTQQEDSAVYLCASSLIGQGGSPLHFGNGTRLTVT.

The chain uses TRBV19 and TRBJ2-6; 8 bases fit TRBD2. The germline V gene encodes CDR1 LNHDA and CDR2 SQIVND (reference sequence). The junction had 26 bases not matched to a gene; V was cut back by 4 bases and J by 0 bases. The CDR3 sequence is 24 residues long. The DNA of the CDR3 is TGTGCCAGTAGTAGAACCCACTCGAAAGGAGGACGGCTAGCGGGCAACTCTGGGGCCAACGTCCTGACTTTC. It codes for CASSRTHSKGGRLAGNSGANVLTF.

This clone has just one count. The chain uses TRBV6-6 and TRBJ2-7; D may be TRBD2 (5 bases). The CDR3 covers 13 residues. Per the germline V gene, CDR1 is MNHNY and CDR2 is SVGAGI (reference sequence). Trimming took 8 bases from V and 2 from J, leaving 13 bases between them. The CDR3 sequence is CASSMAGTYEQYF. The CDR3 region has the DNA TGTGCCAGCTCCATGGCGGGTACCTACGAGCAGTACTTC.

The J gene is TRBJ2-3, the V gene TRBV7-2, with 7 bases lining up with TRBD2. The CDR3 sequence is 15 residues long. Germline V gene data show CDR1 as SGHTA and CDR2 as FQGNSA. The junction had 10 bases not matched to a gene; V was cut back by 6 bases and J by 4 bases. The chain's CDR3 is CASRLGSGKADTQYF. The CDR3 bases are TGTGCCAGCAGGCTTGGGAGCGGGAAGGCAGATACGCAGTATTTT.

CDR3: CASSPGQETYGYTF. CDR3 DNA sequence: TGTGCCAGCTCACCAGGGCAGGAGACTTATGGCTACACCTTC. The rearrangement joins TRBV18 to TRBJ1-2; no clear D gene. CDR1 and CDR2 (germline): KGHSH, LQKENI. With 2 bases removed from V and 5 bases from J, the gap between germline ends came to 12 bases. This CDR3 has 14 amino acids.

This chain connects TRBV11-1 to TRBJ1-2; D gene uncertain. The CDR3 is 13 residues long. The germline CDR1 and CDR2 sequences are SGHAT and FQDESV (reference sequence). Trimming cost V 5 bases and J 8 bases, with 15 bases left between them. DNA for the CDR3: TGTGCCAGCAGCCTCCTCGCGGGAGGAGGCTACACCTTC. Its translation is CASSLLAGGGYTF.

The chain is built from TRBV7-9 and TRBJ2-2; 12 bases match TRBD2. This CDR3 has 16 amino acids. Looked up from germline, CDR1 is SEHNR and CDR2 is FQNEAQ (reference sequence). The V segment lost 5 bases and the J segment 2 bases; nucleotides outside the gene matches: 3. Here the CDR3 DNA reads TGTGCCAGCAGCCCAGGACTAGCGGGAAACACCGGGGAGCTGTTTTTT. Translated, it gives CASSPGLAGNTGELFF.

This rearrangement joins TRBV9 to TRBJ2-1; D may match TRBD1 or TRBD2 (5 bases each). V dropped 7 bases and J dropped 7 bases, with 12 bases sitting between them. The CDR3 is 12 amino acids. The germline V gene has CDR1 SGDLS and CDR2 YYNGEE. In nucleotides, the CDR3 is TGTGCCAGCTCCTTGGGGGAGAATGAGCAGTTCTTC. This encodes CASSLGENEQFF.

The chain couples TRBV28 to TRBJ1-2; D is uncertain. Looked up from germline, CDR1 is MDHEN and CDR2 is SYDVKM. Trimming removed 7 bases from V and 0 bases from J, with 12 bases in between. The CDR3 loop spans 14 amino acids. CDR3 sequence reads: CASTDRATNYGYTF. For the CDR3, the DNA is TGTGCCAGCACCGATCGGGCAACTAACTATGGCTACACCTTC.

This clone showed up just once. The chain links TRBV13 to TRBJ1-2; D is ambiguous. Trimming took off 1 base at V and 8 bases at J, with 5 bases between the two ends. The CDR3 covers 11 residues. Germline V lookup: CDR1 PRHDT, CDR2 FYEKMQ (reference sequence). The CDR3 region has the DNA TGTGCCAGCAGCTTAGTCCGGGGCTACACCTTC. This encodes CASSLVRGYTF.

This sequence joins TRBV10-1 and TRBJ1-1; 8 nucleotides agree with TRBD1. Per germline, CDR1 WNHNN and CDR2 SYGVQD (reference sequence). Losses at the gene ends were 6 bases for V and 5 bases for J; bases not matched to a gene: 5. There are 13 residues in the CDR3. In DNA form, the CDR3 reads TGCGCCAGCAGCACAGGGGGTTGGACTGAAGCTTTCTTT. It specifies CASSTGGWTEAFF.

V gene TRBV7-3 combines with J gene TRBJ2-1, with unresolved D. CDR3 length equals 16 residues. Looked up from germline, CDR1 is SGHTA and CDR2 is FQGTGA. V lost 1 base and J 3 bases, leaving 13 bases between the germline ends. DNA for the CDR3: TGTGCCAGCAGCTTAAGGGGTGGGCTAAACTACAATGAGCAGTTCTTC. Residues: CASSLRGGLNYNEQFF.

This chain joins TRBV7-3 and TRBJ2-3; tentative D call: TRBD2 (5 bases). The CDR3 spans 14 residues. The V and J ends lost 5 bases and 6 bases respectively, with 15 bases between them. CDR1 and CDR2 from the germline V gene are SGHTA and FQGTGA. CDR3 in amino acids: CASSQGLGLDTQYF. The CDR3 DNA reads TGTGCCAGCAGCCAAGGCCTTGGACTCGATACGCAGTATTTT. Full variable domain (missing parts from reference TRBV7-3 and TRBJ2-3): GAGVSQTPSNKVTEKGKYVELRCDPISGHTALYWYRQSLGQGPEFLIYFQGTGAADDSGLPNDRFFAVRPEGSVSTLKIQRTERGDSAVYLCASSQGLGLDTQYFGPGTRLTVL.

Points on this clone: The junction departs from germline at one end; a sequencing error may be responsible. This chain uses TRBV3-1 (or the pseudogene TRBV3-2) with TRBJ2-7; TRBD1 aligns across 9 bases. This CDR3 comprises 16 residues. In germline, CDR1 is LGHDT, CDR2 YNNKEL (reference sequence). CDR3 nucleotide sequence: TGTGCCAGCAGCCGCATAGCCGGGACAGGGTCTTACGAACAGTACTTC. It is translated as CASSRIAGTGSYEQYF.

This chain uses TRBV4-2 with TRBJ1-2; D not certain. V dropped 0 bases and J dropped 3 bases, with 11 bases sitting between them. Germline CDR1 reads LGHNA; CDR2 reads YNFKEQ. The CDR3 spans 15 residues. Here the CDR3 reads CASSQDLGKDYGYTF. In DNA form, the CDR3 reads TGTGCCAGCAGCCAAGATTTGGGAAAGGACTATGGCTACACCTTC.

This sequence joins TRBV10-3 and TRBJ2-7; D unresolved. The V end lost 2 bases, the J end lost 5 bases, and 7 bases lay between the germline ends. The CDR3 spans 12 residues. Per germline, CDR1 ENHRY and CDR2 SYGVKD. The CDR3 protein is CAISEASDEQYF. In DNA, the CDR3 is TGTGCCATCAGTGAGGCTTCAGACGAGCAGTACTTC.

This chain connects TRBV15 to TRBJ1-2, with D perhaps TRBD1 (6 bases). The CDR3 covers 15 residues. Trimming removed 0 bases from V and 5 bases from J, with 13 bases in between. In germline, CDR1 is LNHNV, CDR2 YYDKDF (reference sequence). The DNA for the CDR3 is TGTGCCACCAGCAGAGAATTGGGGGCAGGGTATGGCTACACCTTC. This codes for CATSRELGAGYGYTF.

The V gene is TRBV7-8, the J gene TRBJ1-1, with TRBD1 as a possible D gene (5 bases). The CDR3 covers 14 residues. V was pared by 5 bases and J by 1 base, with 11 bases between. Germline V gives CDR1 SGHVS, CDR2 FQNEAQ. CDR3 coding DNA: TGTGCCAGCAGCCCTCATCAGGGGAACACTGAAGCTTTCTTT. It is translated as CASSPHQGNTEAFF.

The rearrangement links TRBV29-1 to TRBJ2-7; perhaps TRBD2 as D (5 bases). The CDR3 totals 12 residues. Per germline, CDR1 SQVTM and CDR2 ANQGSEA. Trimming removed 4 bases from V and 6 bases from J, with 13 bases in between. The DNA for the CDR3 is TGCAGCGTTGCGGTCGGGGAAAGCGAGCAGTACTTC. It encodes CSVAVGESEQYF.

The rearrangement links TRBV18 to TRBJ1-4; possible D gene TRBD1, 5 bases. The CDR3 runs to 14 residues. The V gene's germline CDR1 is KGHSH and CDR2 LQKENI. Trimming cost V 2 bases and J 7 bases, with 11 bases left between them. The CDR3 loop is CASSPRQLVEKLFF. Here the CDR3 DNA reads TGTGCCAGCTCACCAAGACAGCTCGTTGAAAAACTGTTTTTT.

The CDR3 sequence is CASSPPGLSYGYTF. The CDR3 DNA is TGTGCCAGCAGCCCCCCTGGACTCAGCTATGGCTACACCTTC. The J gene is TRBJ1-2, the V gene TRBV3-1 (or the pseudogene TRBV3-2); no clear D gene. The length of the CDR3 is 14 residues. The ends were cut back, 4 bases at V and 4 bases at J, with 13 bases in the middle. Germline V CDR1 and CDR2: LGHDT, YNNKEL (reference sequence).

The chain combines TRBV5-6 with TRBJ2-1, with a tentative D call TRBD1 (5 bases). The CDR3 extends over 14 amino acids. Trimming left V 2 bases short and J 4 bases short, with 10 bases between. The germline gives CDR1 SGHDT, CDR2 YYEEEE. The CDR3 region has the DNA TGTGCCAGCAGCTTACAGGTGGTTTACAATGAGCAGTTCTTC. As protein: CASSLQVVYNEQFF.

The chain has TRBV27 and TRBJ1-2; tentative D call: TRBD1 (5 bases). The germline V gene encodes CDR1 MNHEY and CDR2 SMNVEV (reference sequence). The CDR3 spans 15 residues. V lost 4 bases and J 5 bases, leaving 17 bases between the germline ends. The CDR3 loop reads CASSSMNKGRYGYTF. The CDR3 DNA sequence: TGTGCCAGCAGTTCAATGAACAAGGGGAGGTATGGCTACACCTTC.

The chain is built from TRBV7-9 and TRBJ2-7; D is undetermined. CDR3 length: 14 residues. Germline CDR1 is SEHNR and CDR2 is FQNEAQ (reference sequence). Trimming pared 2 bases from V and 2 bases from J, leaving 10 bases between. The CDR3 is CASSLMDPTYEQYF. As DNA, the CDR3 is TGTGCCAGCAGCTTAATGGACCCAACCTACGAGCAGTACTTC.

V gene TRBV7-8 combines with J gene TRBJ2-5; no definite D call. CDR1 is SGHVS and CDR2 is FQNEAQ in the germline V gene. This CDR3 spans 12 amino acids. V was shortened by 6 bases and J by 2 bases, with 7 bases between the two germline ends. CDR3 nucleotide sequence: TGTGCCAGCAGTTTTGCTCAAGAGACCCAGTACTTC. Amino acids: CASSFAQETQYF.

The chain joins TRBV6-2 or TRBV6-3 to TRBJ2-1, with TRBD2 matching 9 bases. The CDR3 sequence is 14 residues long. Germline CDR1 MNHEY, CDR2 SVGEGT. Trimming cost V 6 bases and J 8 bases; bases outside gene matches: 8. Written as DNA, the CDR3 is TGTGCCAGCAGCCCAACTCTAGCGGGATATGAGCAGTTCTTC. Translated, it gives CASSPTLAGYEQFF.